These 29 T cell receptor beta chains were sequenced from one sample in a study of T cell responses to AZD1222 COVID-19 vaccine. The data were produced by immunoSEQ multiplex PCR, yet TCRdb's version contains in-frame clones alone and is incomplete. The sample holds under 150,000 clones, 75% to 95% seen once. The material was peripheral blood, obtained on day 0 of MenACWY control vaccination. The receptors were gathered from an adult in good health.

The V call is TRBV6-5, the J call TRBJ1-2; the D gene is possibly TRBD1 (6 bases). This CDR3 contains 15 residues. The V end was cut by 5 bases, the J end by 0 bases, with 13 bases between. Germline V lookup: CDR1 MNHEY, CDR2 SVGAGI. CDR3 residues: CASSLLTGSNYGYTF. In nucleotides, the CDR3 is TGTGCCAGCAGTCTCCTGACAGGTTCTAACTATGGCTACACCTTC.

The V gene is TRBV27, the J gene TRBJ2-7; D is undetermined. The CDR3 length is 12 residues. Deletions cut 3 bases from V and 6 bases from J, with 9 bases between. Germline values: CDR1 MNHEY, CDR2 SMNVEV (reference sequence). This chain's CDR3 is CASSLVAGEQYF. The CDR3 nucleotides read TGTGCCAGCAGTTTGGTGGCTGGCGAGCAGTACTTC.

The CDR3 loop reads CASSSAPRWGDTEAFF. In DNA form, the CDR3 reads TGTGCCAGCAGTTCGGCGCCAAGGTGGGGGGACACTGAAGCTTTCTTT. This chain uses TRBV27 with TRBJ1-1; maybe TRBD1 (5 bases). The CDR3 is 16 amino acids. The germline CDR1 and CDR2 sequences are MNHEY and SMNVEV (reference sequence). V lost 4 bases, J lost 3 bases, and 18 bases lay in between.

The chain links TRBV5-1 to TRBJ2-7; D gene unclear. With 1 base removed from V and 1 base from J, the gap between germline ends came to 9 bases. Germline V lookup: CDR1 SGHRS, CDR2 YFSETQ. The CDR3 is 14 residues long. CDR3 nucleotides: TGCGCCAGCAGCTTGTTGGGTAGTTCCTACGAGCAGTACTTC. It translates to CASSLLGSSYEQYF.

This clone is a singleton in its sample. The chain combines TRBV6-4 with TRBJ2-2; the match to TRBD1 covers 7 bases. After removal of 8 bases from V and 6 bases from J, the junction contained 6 bases not matched to a gene. CDR3 size: 13 residues. Germline CDR1 and CDR2: MRHNA and SNTAGT. In DNA, the CDR3 is TGTGCCAGCTCCGGGACAGTCTCCGGGGAGCTGTTTTTT. This sequence encodes CASSGTVSGELFF.

This clone has a single count. The rearrangement joins TRBV7-8 to TRBJ1-3, with D possibly being TRBD1 (6 bases). The germline V gene has CDR1 SGHVS and CDR2 FQNEAQ. V was pared by 5 bases and J by 0 bases, with 14 bases between. The CDR3 covers 16 residues. CDR3 residues: CASSEDSQISGNTIYF. CDR3 in DNA: TGTGCCAGCAGCGAGGACAGCCAAATCTCTGGAAACACCATATATTTT. The full variable domain, its missing parts supplied by reference TRBV7-8 and TRBJ1-3, is GAGVSQSPRYKVAKRGQDVALRCDPISGHVSLFWYQQALGQGPEFLTYFQNEAQLDKSGLPSDRFFAERPEGSVSTLKIQRTQQEDSAVYLCASSEDSQISGNTIYFGEGSWLTVV.

The genes are TRBV7-9 and TRBJ2-1; D is possibly TRBD1 (6 bases). Germline loops: CDR1 SEHNR, CDR2 FQNEAQ (reference sequence). The CDR3 runs 14 residues. V shed 11 bases and J shed 1 base, with 15 bases lying between them. The CDR3 coding sequence is TGTGCCTCGCAGAGGGACATTTCCTACAATGAGCAGTTCTTC. This encodes CASQRDISYNEQFF.

The rearrangement joins TRBV2 to TRBJ2-1, with 8 positions matching TRBD1. The J segment lost 0 bases and the V segment lost 8 bases, leaving 6 bases of the junction unmatched. This CDR3 has 15 residues. Germline V CDR1 and CDR2: SNHLY, FYNNEI. DNA of the CDR3: TGTGCCAGCTTTATGGACAGGGTCTCCTACAATGAGCAGTTCTTC. Encoded protein: CASFMDRVSYNEQFF.

This clone occurred a few times. This chain uses TRBV19 with TRBJ2-6; 9 bases agree with TRBD1. The length of the CDR3 is 16 residues. V lost 3 bases to trimming and J lost 2 bases; unmatched junction nucleotides: 2. Germline CDR1 is LNHDA and CDR2 is SQIVND (reference sequence). The DNA of the CDR3 is TGTGCCAGTAGTATCGACAGGGGGACTGGGGCCAACGTCCTGACTTTC. This gives the protein CASSIDRGTGANVLTF.

CDR3 DNA: TGTGCCAGCAGTGACCGAGATGCGAACACTGAAGCTTTCTTT. Encoded protein: CASSDRDANTEAFF. The rearrangement joins TRBV6-4 to TRBJ1-1; no firm D call. This CDR3 region has 14 residues. The germline V gene has CDR1 MRHNA and CDR2 SNTAGT. V was trimmed by 2 bases and J by 1 base, leaving 8 bases between them.

CDR3 DNA sequence: TGTGCCAGCAGTGATCCCCAAGAGACCCAGTACTTC. Amino acid sequence: CASSDPQETQYF. The chain recombines TRBV25-1 with TRBJ2-5; D unclear. Trimming took 3 bases from V and 1 from J, leaving 3 bases between them. CDR1 MGHDK and CDR2 SYGVNS come from the germline V gene. CDR3 length equals 12 residues. Full variable domain (outside the CDR3, taken from reference TRBV25-1 and TRBJ2-5): EADIYQTPRYLVIGTGKKITLECSQTMGHDKMYWYQQDPGMELHLIHYSYGVNSTEKGDLSSESTVSRIRTEHFPLTLESARPSHTSQYLCASSDPQETQYFGPGTRLLVL.

The V gene is TRBV28, the J gene TRBJ1-5, with D possibly matching TRBD1 (5 bases). V shed 4 bases and J shed 4 bases, with 11 bases lying between them. Germline CDR1 reads MDHEN; CDR2 reads SYDVKM. The CDR3 extends over 14 amino acids. The CDR3 nucleotides are TGTGCCAGCAGTTGGGCCCAGGGTAATCAGCCCCAGCATTTT. Translation: CASSWAQGNQPQHF.

The rearrangement links TRBV7-2 to TRBJ1-6; D unresolved. CDR3 length: 18 amino acids. Germline lookup yields CDR1 SGHTA and CDR2 FQGNSA. V was shortened by 7 bases and J by 2 bases, with 21 bases between the two germline ends. DNA for the CDR3: TGTGCCAGCACCCCGGGGAGGGTGGGAAGGACCTATAATTCACCCCTCCACTTT. Amino acids: CASTPGRVGRTYNSPLHF.

The chain joins TRBV6-5 to TRBJ2-3; TRBD1 matches 7 bases. Germline V lookup: CDR1 MNHEY, CDR2 SVGAGI. V gave up 11 bases and J gave up 2 bases; unmatched junction bases: 7. The CDR3 loop spans 13 amino acids. Here the CDR3 reads CAGSTGTTDTQYF. In DNA, the CDR3 is TGTGCCGGCTCGACAGGGACCACAGATACGCAGTATTTT.

The chain recombines TRBV29-1 with TRBJ1-2; no clear D. The V end was cut by 0 bases, the J end by 2 bases, with 7 bases between. The germline gives CDR1 SQVTM, CDR2 ANQGSEA. The CDR3 has 13 amino acids. DNA for the CDR3: TGCAGCGTTGAAGATCGGAAGAACTATGGCTACACCTTC. This gives the protein CSVEDRKNYGYTF.

This rearrangement joins TRBV7-3 to TRBJ2-1, with D unclear. The CDR3 is 15 amino acids. In germline, CDR1 is SGHTA, CDR2 FQGTGA. V lost 3 bases and J lost 0, with 9 bases in between. This chain's CDR3 is CASSFGPDSYNEQFF. Here the CDR3 DNA reads TGTGCCAGCAGCTTCGGGCCAGACTCCTACAATGAGCAGTTCTTC.

The V gene is TRBV7-9, the J gene TRBJ1-6; tentative D call: TRBD1 (5 bases). The CDR3 is 13 amino acids. Germline CDR1 is SEHNR and CDR2 is FQNEAQ (reference sequence). V shed 1 base and J shed 9 bases, with 7 bases lying between them. The CDR3 is CASSLDGGSPLHF. The DNA for the CDR3 is TGTGCCAGCAGCTTAGATGGGGGTTCACCCCTCCACTTT.

This chain joins TRBV7-9 and TRBJ2-7, with 7 bases lining up with TRBD1. The ends lost 3 bases at V and 2 bases at J; junction bases unmatched: 7. The CDR3 is 15 amino acids. The germline V gene has CDR1 SEHNR and CDR2 FQNEAQ (reference sequence). CDR3 protein: CASSFEVGTAYEQYF. In DNA form, the CDR3 reads TGTGCCAGCAGCTTTGAGGTCGGGACAGCCTACGAGCAGTACTTC.

This chain links TRBV6-1 with TRBJ1-4, with TRBD1 as a possible D gene (5 bases). V shed 0 bases and J shed 8 bases, with 19 bases lying between them. The CDR3 has 17 residues. Germline values: CDR1 MNHNS, CDR2 SASEGT. Here the CDR3 DNA reads TGTGCCAGCAGTGAAGCCCAAGGAAGGGGTTCCAAGGAAAAACTGTTTTTT. As protein: CASSEAQGRGSKEKLFF.

J is TRBJ1-2 and V is TRBV19, with D unresolved. Trimming stripped 2 bases from V and 4 bases from J, with 17 bases between. Germline-derived CDR1 and CDR2 are LNHDA and SQIVND (reference sequence). The CDR3 runs 16 residues. The CDR3 here is CASSIRAQGWGYGYTF. Here the CDR3 DNA reads TGTGCCAGTAGTATAAGGGCCCAAGGCTGGGGCTATGGCTACACCTTC. Variable domain in full (rest from reference TRBV19 and TRBJ1-2): DGGITQSPKYLFRKEGQNVTLSCEQNLNHDAMYWYRQDPGQGLRLIYYSQIVNDFQKGDIAEGYSVSREKKESFPLTVTSAQKNPTAFYLCASSIRAQGWGYGYTFGSGTRLTVV.

The V gene is TRBV11-3, the J gene TRBJ2-1; 10 nucleotides line up with TRBD2. The V gene end was trimmed by 5 bases and the J gene end by 6 bases; junction bases not matched to a gene: 10. The CDR3 length is 16 residues. CDR1 is SGHNT and CDR2 is YENEEA in the germline V gene. CDR3 bases: TGTGCCAGCAGCGTCGGGTCGGTAGCGGGGGGCAATGAGCAGTTCTTC. It codes for CASSVGSVAGGNEQFF.

This clone was detected a few times. This chain connects TRBV7-9 to TRBJ1-6; D is possibly TRBD1 (5 bases). V was trimmed by 3 bases and J by 7 bases, leaving 19 bases between them. CDR3 length: 17 residues. Germline CDR1 SEHNR, CDR2 FQNEAQ (reference sequence). The CDR3 loop is CASSFWDGKRGNSPLHF. CDR3 in DNA: TGTGCCAGCAGCTTTTGGGACGGAAAACGGGGAAATTCACCCCTCCACTTT.

This chain connects TRBV19 to TRBJ1-3, with D maybe TRBD1 (6 bases). Between the trimmed V and J ends, which lost 4 bases and 4 bases, there was a span of 14 bases. The germline V gene encodes CDR1 LNHDA and CDR2 SQIVND (reference sequence). CDR3 length equals 15 residues. CDR3 DNA sequence: TGTGCCAGTAGTAAGTGGGGGGCTCAAGGAAACACCATATATTTT. This codes for CASSKWGAQGNTIYF.

The rearrangement links TRBV28 to TRBJ2-2, with 8 bases lining up with TRBD2. Germline V gives CDR1 MDHEN, CDR2 SYDVKM. Unmatched junction bases numbered 10, after V lost 5 bases and J lost 5 bases. The CDR3 has 16 residues. The CDR3 here is CASSDHGRAITGELFF. In DNA, the CDR3 is TGTGCCAGCAGTGATCACGGGAGGGCCATAACCGGGGAGCTGTTTTTT.

The genes are TRBV28 and TRBJ2-3; D possibly corresponds to TRBD2 (5 bases). CDR1 and CDR2 (germline): MDHEN, SYDVKM. Trimming stripped 4 bases from V and 0 bases from J, with 17 bases between. The CDR3 is 17 amino acids. The CDR3 DNA reads TGTGCCAGCAGTTCCCCCCGCCGAGGAGGAAGCACAGATACGCAGTATTTT. Protein product: CASSSPRRGGSTDTQYF.

The chain uses TRBV4-1 and TRBJ1-3; the D is unclear. V shed 5 bases and J shed 3 bases, with 5 bases lying between them. The CDR3 loop spans 12 amino acids. The V gene's germline CDR1 is MGHRA and CDR2 YSYEKL. For the CDR3, the DNA is TGCGCCAGCAGCGGCTTTGGAAACACCATATATTTT. It is translated as CASSGFGNTIYF.

The chain couples TRBV28 to TRBJ1-2; 7 nucleotides agree with TRBD1. CDR3 length equals 14 residues. Germline V gene sequence: CDR1 MDHEN, CDR2 SYDVKM. With 6 bases clipped from V and 4 bases from J, the junction kept 8 bases outside the gene matches. CDR3 protein: CASSTQGRLYGYTF. The DNA of the CDR3 is TGTGCCAGCAGCACACAGGGGCGCCTCTATGGCTACACCTTC.

The chain couples TRBV28 to TRBJ2-7; 8 bases line up with TRBD2. The germline V gene has CDR1 MDHEN and CDR2 SYDVKM. Trimming at V came to 7 bases and at J to 3 bases, leaving 8 bases not matched to a gene. The CDR3 sequence is 14 residues long. The CDR3 is CASTPGSGGYEQYF. The DNA for the CDR3 is TGTGCCAGCACCCCGGGGAGCGGGGGCTACGAGCAGTACTTC.

The genes are TRBV5-1 and TRBJ2-5; 9 positions agree with TRBD2. The CDR3 is made up of 14 amino acids. The ends lost 5 bases at V and 4 bases at J; junction bases unmatched: 6. The germline V gene encodes CDR1 SGHRS and CDR2 YFSETQ. In nucleotides, the CDR3 is TGCGCCAGCAGGCCCGGGACTAGCATAGAGACCCAGTACTTC. Its translation is CASRPGTSIETQYF. The whole variable domain, remainder taken from reference TRBV5-1 and TRBJ2-5, is KAGVTQTPRYLIKTRGQQVTLSCSPISGHRSVSWYQQTPGQGLQFLFEYFSETQRNKGNFPGRFSGRQFSNSRSEMNVSTLELGDSALYLCASRPGTSIETQYFGPGTRLLVL.